This T cell receptor beta chain appears in the sequencing data of a study of post-analysis software for immune sequencing data. With respect to this clonotype: Its antigen is not known.

Built from TCR beta cDNA, the libraries had unique molecular identifiers in them. Starting from about 0.98 to 11 million T cells, the study yielded approximately 460,000 cDNA molecules. One entry per CDR3 protein, called by TCRdb with MiXCR from the PCR reads. The table has hundreds of thousands of distinct CDR3 sequences, about 57% seen once. This CDR3 has 18 amino acids. V lost 5 bases to trimming and J lost 2 bases; unmatched junction nucleotides: 15. Findings and caveats of the study: Normalized Chao1 diversity was significantly reduced in patients versus controls. By F measure, samples from a shared preparation batch strongly co-clustered. Controls had lower frequencies than patients of four or five TRBV segments, which included TRBV5-6, TRBV5-1 and TRBV20-1.

The chain uses TRBV12-3 or TRBV12-4 and TRBJ2-3; 8 bases are a match to TRBD1. The clonotype was recovered from a girl aged 10-17 years with multiple sclerosis. Sequencing used blood. The CDR3 spells CASSATGAITPPTDTQYF. CDR3 DNA sequence: TGTGCCAGCAGTGCGACAGGGGCAATAACCCCCCCCACAGATACGCAGTATTTT.